This TCR beta chain was retrieved from a study of blood T cell repertoires in COVID-19. About the study: Sample material is recorded as cDNA or gDNA derived from T cells, B-cell-depleted T cells, or PBMCs.

Germline V gives CDR1 LNHDA, CDR2 SQIVND (reference sequence). Germline trimming cut 4 bases from V and 7 bases from J; bases unmatched to any gene: 9. This CDR3 has 14 residues. Method: immunoSEQ multiplex PCR; TCRdb's copy keeps in-frame clones and lacks some. The sample consists of roughly 250,000 clones, roughly 84% of them appearing once. Patients of the Seattle cohort, enrolled during active infection, were followed longitudinally. The rearrangement joins TRBV19 to TRBJ2-7; 8 bases align to TRBD1. Sequences were obtained from peripheral blood. The TCR was taken from a human donor with COVID-19, enrolled during active disease. The donor label of this sample is uncertain. This CDR3 is CASSTTGGLGEQYF. The CDR3 DNA is TGTGCCAGTAGTACAACAGGGGGTTTAGGGGAGCAGTACTTC.